The rows below give T cell receptor beta chains drawn from one sample of a study of T cell changes during pregnancy in multiple sclerosis. The method was immunoSEQ multiplex PCR; TCRdb's version includes in-frame clones alone and lacks a portion of them. The table records tens of thousands of clones, 85% to 95% of them present only once. The starting material was peripheral blood, obtained in the third trimester of pregnancy. The receptors come from a female donor in good health, enrolled as a control in a pregnancy study. Both conserved end residues are part of each CDR3. A D gene is named only where the DNA matches it firmly. The size field is filled for only some rows; it gives once, few, many or a size class.

TRBD2	TRBV10-3	once	TRBJ2-1	CAISDPSGGYNEQFF	TGTGCCATCAGTGACCCTAGCGGGGGGTACAATGAGCAGTTCTTC
TRBD2	TRBV9	.	TRBJ2-3	CASSSIAGADTQYF	TGTGCCAGCAGCTCTATAGCGGGAGCTGATACGCAGTATTTT
.	TRBV4-2	once	TRBJ2-5	CASSPEGATSDQETQYF	TGTGCCAGCAGCCCCGAGGGGGCGACTAGCGACCAAGAGACCCAGTACTTC
TRBD1	TRBV9	.	TRBJ2-7	CASSAWAQGLEQYF	TGTGCCAGCAGCGCTTGGGCACAGGGGCTCGAGCAGTACTTC
.	TRBV5-1	.	TRBJ2-2	CASSAWGLVRELFF	TGCGCCAGCAGTGCTTGGGGCCTCGTGCGGGAGCTGTTTTTT
TRBD2	TRBV7-2	.	TRBJ2-7	CAVGWTSGMYEQYF	TGTGCCGTAGGATGGACTAGCGGGATGTACGAGCAGTACTTC
.	TRBV4-1	.	TRBJ2-7	CASSQSTEQTGGEQYF	TGCGCCAGCAGCCAATCAACGGAACAAACGGGTGGCGAGCAGTACTTC
.	TRBV18	.	TRBJ1-1	CASSPLGRTTDTEAFF	TGTGCCAGCTCACCACTGGGCAGAACGACCGACACTGAAGCTTTCTTT
TRBD1	TRBV5-6	once	TRBJ1-2	CASSGQGLYGYTF	TGTGCCAGCAGCGGACAGGGCCTCTATGGCTACACCTTC
TRBD2	TRBV6-5	.	TRBJ2-7	CASSRTGTSGYEQYF	TGTGCCAGCAGCCGAACCGGGACTAGCGGATACGAGCAGTACTTC
.	TRBV5-8	.	TRBJ1-1	CASNLQMNTEAFF	TGTGCCAGCAACCTACAGATGAACACTGAAGCTTTCTTT
.	TRBV7-8	.	TRBJ2-1	CASSFTLAPLGEQFF	TGTGCCAGCAGCTTCACCTTGGCCCCACTCGGGGAGCAGTTCTTC
TRBD1	TRBV4-2	.	TRBJ1-2	CASSFRQGATTF	TGTGCCAGCAGCTTCCGACAGGGGGCGACCACCTTC
.	TRBV27	.	TRBJ2-7	CASSSREGAFYEQYF	TGTGCCAGCAGTAGCCGGGAGGGGGCGTTTTACGAGCAGTACTTC
TRBD2	TRBV4-2	.	TRBJ2-2	CASSQANSGETGELFF	TGTGCCAGCAGCCAAGCGAATAGCGGGGAGACCGGGGAGCTGTTTTTT
.	TRBV6-6	.	TRBJ1-2	CASRSRGGYTF	TGTGCCAGCAGGAGCCGGGGTGGCTACACCTTC
.	TRBV19	once	TRBJ2-7	CASSISQGRKYF	TGTGCCAGTAGTATATCCCAGGGGCGGAAGTACTTC
.	TRBV14	.	TRBJ1-2	CASSQATGYDGYTF	TGTGCCAGCAGCCAAGCTACAGGGTACGATGGCTACACCTTC
.	TRBV6-5	once	TRBJ1-2	CASSDGRGNGYTF	TGTGCCAGCAGCGACGGACGGGGGAATGGCTACACCTTC
.	TRBV27	.	TRBJ2-7	CASSLFTRGSYEQYF	TGTGCCAGCAGTTTATTCACCAGGGGATCCTACGAGCAGTACTTC
TRBD1	TRBV2	.	TRBJ2-3	CASSVDRAGTDTQYF	TGTGCCAGCAGTGTTGACAGGGCAGGCACAGATACGCAGTATTTT
.	TRBV10-3	.	TRBJ2-2	CAISTLPGENTGELFF	TGTGCCATCAGTACTCTTCCGGGGGAGAACACCGGGGAGCTGTTTTTT
.	TRBV30	.	TRBJ2-5	CAWDGSGTQYF	TGTGCCTGGGACGGATCGGGGACCCAGTACTTC
.	TRBV28	.	TRBJ2-2	CASSRQARGTGELFF	TGTGCCAGCAGCAGACAGGCGAGAGGAACCGGGGAGCTGTTTTTT
.	TRBV7-2	once	TRBJ2-1	CASSLPDRLEQFF	TGTGCCAGCAGCTTACCCGATCGCCTAGAGCAGTTCTTC
.	TRBV7-6	.	TRBJ2-7	CASSYYSGGNYEQYF	TGTGCCAGCAGCTACTACAGTGGGGGCAATTACGAGCAGTACTTC
TRBD2	TRBV5-6	.	TRBJ2-5	CASSLPRGLAGGDGTQYF	TGTGCCAGCAGCCTACCTCGGGGACTAGCGGGAGGTGATGGGACCCAGTACTTC
.	TRBV2	.	TRBJ2-2	CASRLAGELFF	TGTGCCAGCAGGTTAGCCGGGGAGCTGTTTTTT
.	TRBV27	.	TRBJ2-7	CASSPIEGGEQYF	TGTGCCAGCAGCCCGATCGAGGGGGGGGAGCAGTACTTC
.	TRBV2	.	TRBJ2-5	CASSPPGTQYF	TGTGCCAGCTCCCCCCCGGGGACCCAGTACTTC
.	TRBV28	once	TRBJ2-7	CASSFQGSYEQYF	TGTGCCAGCAGTTTTCAGGGCTCCTACGAGCAGTACTTC
.	TRBV20-1	.	TRBJ2-7	CSAGTGEQYF	TGCAGTGCCGGGACTGGCGAGCAGTACTTC
TRBD1	TRBV5-1	.	TRBJ2-7	CASSFGPQGYPFYEQYF	TGCGCCAGCAGCTTCGGACCACAGGGGTACCCCTTCTACGAGCAGTACTTC
TRBD1	TRBV5-4	.	TRBJ2-2	CASSPPDRGRTGELFF	TGTGCCAGCAGCCCACCGGACAGGGGGCGTACCGGGGAGCTGTTTTTT